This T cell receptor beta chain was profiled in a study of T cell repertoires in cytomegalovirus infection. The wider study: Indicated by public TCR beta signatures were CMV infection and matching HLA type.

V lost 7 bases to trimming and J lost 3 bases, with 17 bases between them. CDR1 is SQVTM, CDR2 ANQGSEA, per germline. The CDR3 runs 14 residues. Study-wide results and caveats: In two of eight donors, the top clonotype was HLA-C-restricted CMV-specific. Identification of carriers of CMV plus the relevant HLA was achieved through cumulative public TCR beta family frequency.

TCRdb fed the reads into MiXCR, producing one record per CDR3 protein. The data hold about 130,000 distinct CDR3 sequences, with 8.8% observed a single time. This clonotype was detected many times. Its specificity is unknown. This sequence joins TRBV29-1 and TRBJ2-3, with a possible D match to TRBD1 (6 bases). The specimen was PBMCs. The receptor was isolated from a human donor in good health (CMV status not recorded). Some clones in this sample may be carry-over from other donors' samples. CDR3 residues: CSGGPEPGTDTQYF. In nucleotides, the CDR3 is TGCAGCGGGGGGCCAGAGCCAGGAACAGATACGCAGTATTTT.